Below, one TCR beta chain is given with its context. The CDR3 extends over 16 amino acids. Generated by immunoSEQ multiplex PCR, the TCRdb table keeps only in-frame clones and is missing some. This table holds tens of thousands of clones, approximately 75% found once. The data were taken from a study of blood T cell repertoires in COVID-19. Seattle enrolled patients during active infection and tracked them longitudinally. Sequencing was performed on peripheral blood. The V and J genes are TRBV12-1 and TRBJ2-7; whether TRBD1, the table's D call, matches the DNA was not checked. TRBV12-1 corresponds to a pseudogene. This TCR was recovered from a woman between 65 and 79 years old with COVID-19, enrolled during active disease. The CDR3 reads CASSLIDRESSYEQYF. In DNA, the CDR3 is TGTGCCAGCAGCTTAATCGACAGGGAGAGCTCCTACGAGCAGTACTTC.